These 32 T cell receptor beta chains were sequenced from one sample in a study of OX40 agonist ivuxolimab in advanced cancers. The data were produced by immunoSEQ multiplex PCR, yet TCRdb's version contains in-frame clones alone and is incomplete. The sample has around 60,000 clones; around 85% are singletons. The sequences come from CD4+ or CD8+ T cells sorted from blood, collected in a trial of the OX40 agonist ivuxolimab. These receptors were obtained from an adult with an advanced solid tumor such as melanoma, head and neck, liver or kidney cancer.

The CDR3 region has the DNA TGTGCCAGCAGCCCTACGCTACTACAGGTCACCGAGCAGTACTTC. Its translation is CASSPTLLQVTEQYF. The chain joins TRBV7-2 to TRBJ2-7, with D possibly TRBD1 on 5 matching bases. This CDR3 region has 15 residues. Germline V CDR1 and CDR2: SGHTA, FQGNSA. The V end lost 5 bases, the J end lost 6 bases, and 20 bases lay between the germline ends. The whole variable domain, filled in from reference TRBV7-2 and TRBJ2-7, reads GAGVSQSPSNKVTEKGKDVELRCDPISGHTALYWYRQSLGQGLEFLIYFQGNSAPDKSGLPSDRFSAERTGGSVSTLTIQRTQQEDSAVYLCASSPTLLQVTEQYFGPGTRLTVT.

V is TRBV5-4 and J is TRBJ2-2, with D tentatively TRBD2 (5 bases). V shed 4 bases and J shed 1 base, with 8 bases lying between them. This CDR3 contains 14 residues. The germline V gene encodes CDR1 SGHNT and CDR2 YYREEE (reference sequence). DNA for the CDR3: TGTGCCAGCAGCCGCGGACTGAACACCGGGGAGCTGTTTTTT. It is translated as CASSRGLNTGELFF.

This chain uses TRBV6-1 with TRBJ2-2, with 8 nucleotides matching TRBD2. From germline, CDR1 is MNHNS and CDR2 SASEGT. The trim removed 5 bases at V and 6 bases at J, leaving 5 bases unmatched. The CDR3 extends over 14 amino acids. CDR3: CASSRETSAGELFF. The CDR3 DNA follows: TGTGCCAGCAGTCGTGAGACTAGCGCCGGGGAGCTGTTTTTT.

This chain joins TRBV7-9 and TRBJ2-1; 7 nucleotides line up with TRBD2. The CDR3 consists of 14 residues. The junction had 4 bases not matched to a gene; V was cut back by 1 base and J by 7 bases. CDR1 is SEHNR and CDR2 is FQNEAQ in the germline V gene (reference sequence). The CDR3 DNA is TGTGCCAGCAGCTTAGGCGGGGGATTTAATGAGCAGTTCTTC. It codes for CASSLGGGFNEQFF.

The rearrangement links TRBV7-2 to TRBJ2-2, with 8 bases aligning to TRBD2. The trim removed 1 base at V and 4 bases at J, leaving 11 bases unmatched. CDR3 size: 18 residues. Per germline, CDR1 SGHTA and CDR2 FQGNSA. The CDR3 nucleotides are TGTGCCAGCAGCTTAGTTGGGGCCGGGACTAGAGTCACCGGGGAGCTGTTTTTT. Protein sequence: CASSLVGAGTRVTGELFF.

The CDR3 DNA follows: TGTGCCAGCAGCAGCCGTCTGAACACTGAAGCTTTCTTT. It is translated as CASSSRLNTEAFF. The chain joins TRBV11-1 to TRBJ1-1; no reliable D call. The V end was cut by 5 bases, the J end by 0 bases, with 7 bases between. From germline, CDR1 is SGHAT and CDR2 FQDESV (reference sequence). The CDR3 runs to 13 residues.

The V call is TRBV10-2, the J call TRBJ1-5; D perhaps matches TRBD1 (6 bases). From germline, CDR1 is WSHSY and CDR2 SAAADI. The V and J ends lost 8 bases and 6 bases respectively, with 17 bases between them. The CDR3 sequence is 14 residues long. The CDR3 loop is CASWAPGGGQPQHF. For the CDR3, the DNA is TGCGCCAGCTGGGCGCCGGGAGGGGGTCAGCCCCAGCATTTT.

The J gene is TRBJ2-7, the V gene TRBV5-6; 14 nucleotides line up with TRBD2. This CDR3 has 16 amino acids. The V gene end was trimmed by 4 bases and the J gene end by 1 base; junction bases not matched to a gene: 4. The germline CDR1 and CDR2 sequences are SGHDT and YYEEEE. CDR3 DNA: TGTGCCAGCAGCCCAGGACTAGCGGGAGGATCCTACGAGCAGTACTTC. Its translation: CASSPGLAGGSYEQYF. Full variable domain (rest looked up from reference TRBV5-6 and TRBJ2-7): DAGVTQSPTHLIKTRGQQVTLRCSPKSGHDTVSWYQQALGQGPQFIFQYYEEEERQRGNFPDRFSGHQFPNYSSELNVNALLLGDSALYLCASSPGLAGGSYEQYFGPGTRLTVT.

The chain carries TRBV5-1 and TRBJ2-5; a possible D gene is TRBD1 (6 bases). The CDR3 totals 11 residues. Trimming cost V 0 bases and J 11 bases, with 8 bases left between them. The germline V gene has CDR1 SGHRS and CDR2 YFSETQ. The CDR3 DNA sequence: TGCGCCAGCAGCTTGGGACAGGAGCAGTACTTC. Translated: CASSLGQEQYF.

This rearrangement joins TRBV6-6 to TRBJ1-2; D perhaps matches TRBD1 (5 bases). The V gene lost 6 bases and the J gene lost 4 bases, with 18 bases spanning the gap. Germline V gene data show CDR1 as MNHNY and CDR2 as SVGAGI (reference sequence). CDR3 length: 15 amino acids. The CDR3 DNA follows: TGTGCCAGCAGCCAGCCGCCCGGGGGTAGCTATGGCTACACCTTC. This translates into CASSQPPGGSYGYTF.

The gene calls are TRBV7-9 and TRBJ1-4, with D hard to call. In germline, CDR1 is SEHNR, CDR2 FQNEAQ (reference sequence). This CDR3 is built from 13 residues. V lost 2 bases, J lost 8 bases, and 9 bases lay in between. CDR3 loop: CASSLWGGEKLFF. CDR3 nucleotides: TGTGCCAGCAGCTTATGGGGAGGGGAAAAACTGTTTTTT. The whole variable domain, remainder taken from reference TRBV7-9 and TRBJ1-4, is DTGVSQNPRHKITKRGQNVTFRCDPISEHNRLYWYRQTLGQGPEFLTYFQNEAQLEKSRLLSDRFSAERPKGSFSTLEIQRTEQGDSAMYLCASSLWGGEKLFFGSGTQLSVL.

CDR3 region: CASSLVSVNNEQFF. The CDR3 coding sequence is TGCGCCAGCAGCTTGGTAAGCGTGAACAATGAGCAGTTCTTC. The rearrangement links TRBV5-1 to TRBJ2-1; D unclear. This CDR3 contains 14 residues. The V gene's germline CDR1 is SGHRS and CDR2 YFSETQ. Trimming took 0 bases from V and 5 from J, leaving 9 bases between them.

The chain is built from TRBV25-1 and TRBJ2-6; D is tentatively TRBD1 or TRBD2 (5 bases each). The germline V gene has CDR1 MGHDK and CDR2 SYGVNS. Trimming shortened V by 7 bases and J by 2 bases, and 15 bases separated the two germline ends. This CDR3 spans 16 amino acids. In nucleotides, the CDR3 is TGTGCCAGCACGCAGAGCCAGGGACCTGGGGCCAACGTCCTGACTTTC. It yields the protein CASTQSQGPGANVLTF.

The rearrangement joins TRBV9 to TRBJ1-6; no clear D. Trimming cost V 4 bases and J 8 bases, with 13 bases left between them. This CDR3 is built from 14 residues. Germline loops: CDR1 SGDLS, CDR2 YYNGEE. In nucleotides, the CDR3 is TGTGCCAGCAGCTCCTGGACCGGGGATTCACCCCTCCACTTT. Translated: CASSSWTGDSPLHF. Based on the CDR3 plus reference TRBV9 and TRBJ1-6, the full variable domain is DSGVTQTPKHLITATGQRVTLRCSPRSGDLSVYWYQQSLDQGLQFLIQYYNGEERAKGNILERFSAQQFPDLHSELNLSSLELGDSALYFCASSSWTGDSPLHFGNGTRLTVT.

The V and J genes are TRBV10-3 and TRBJ2-7; 10 bases line up with TRBD1. Losses at the gene ends were 0 bases for V and 6 bases for J; bases not matched to a gene: 5. The CDR3 loop spans 15 amino acids. Germline assignment: CDR1 ENHRY and CDR2 SYGVKD. CDR3 DNA: TGTGCCATCAGTGAGTCGGGACAGGGGTACCTCGAGCAGTACTTC. This encodes CAISESGQGYLEQYF.

In this sample, this clone turned up once. The chain couples TRBV5-6 to TRBJ2-3, with D perhaps TRBD2 (5 bases). This CDR3 spans 15 amino acids. Germline lookup yields CDR1 SGHDT and CDR2 YYEEEE. V lost 1 base to trimming and J lost 2 bases, with 11 bases between them. The CDR3 here is CASSLLREYTDTQYF. In DNA, the CDR3 is TGTGCCAGCAGCTTGTTAAGGGAGTACACAGATACGCAGTATTTT. Full variable domain (remainder filled in from reference TRBV5-6 and TRBJ2-3): DAGVTQSPTHLIKTRGQQVTLRCSPKSGHDTVSWYQQALGQGPQFIFQYYEEEERQRGNFPDRFSGHQFPNYSSELNVNALLLGDSALYLCASSLLREYTDTQYFGPGTRLTVL.

The J gene is TRBJ2-7, the V gene TRBV5-1; D call uncertain. The CDR3 extends over 14 amino acids. Germline V CDR1 and CDR2: SGHRS, YFSETQ. Trimming left V 0 bases short and J 0 bases short, with 7 bases between. The CDR3 bases are TGCGCCAGCAGCTTGGCGGGCTCCTCCTACGAGCAGTACTTC. Amino acid sequence: CASSLAGSSYEQYF.

The J gene is TRBJ1-5, the V gene TRBV4-1, with 7 bases that match TRBD1. V gave up 3 bases and J gave up 8 bases; unmatched junction bases: 4. The CDR3 runs to 13 residues. Germline values: CDR1 MGHRA, CDR2 YSYEKL. In DNA form, the CDR3 reads TGCGCCAGCAGCCAGCACAGGGGAGAGCCCCAGCATTTT. Residues: CASSQHRGEPQHF.

The chain uses TRBV5-1 and TRBJ2-2; 7 bases are shared with TRBD2. CDR3 length equals 16 residues. Looked up from germline, CDR1 is SGHRS and CDR2 is YFSETQ. J gave up 0 bases and V 2 bases, and 4 bases lay outside the gene matches. The CDR3 DNA is TGCGCCAGCAGCTTATTGGGGACTACGAACACCGGGGAGCTGTTTTTT. Its translation: CASSLLGTTNTGELFF.

The V and J genes are TRBV25-1 and TRBJ1-3; D unclear. The V gene's germline CDR1 is MGHDK and CDR2 SYGVNS. This CDR3 has 13 amino acids. V shed 1 base and J shed 3 bases, with 4 bases lying between them. The CDR3 nucleotides are TGTGCCAGCAGTGAATTAGGTGGAAACACCATATATTTT. Its translation: CASSELGGNTIYF.

V and J are TRBV18 and TRBJ2-2; the D gene could be TRBD1 or TRBD2 (5 bases each). The V gene's germline CDR1 is KGHSH and CDR2 LQKENI. V dropped 4 bases and J dropped 6 bases, with 9 bases sitting between them. This CDR3 spans 13 amino acids. CDR3 loop: CASSHRDAGELFF. CDR3 nucleotide sequence: TGTGCCAGCTCACACCGGGACGCCGGGGAGCTGTTTTTT.

This clone was detected only a few times. The gene calls are TRBV27 and TRBJ1-2; TRBD1 matches 8 bases. Losses at the gene ends were 6 bases for V and 6 bases for J; bases not matched to a gene: 6. CDR1 is MNHEY and CDR2 is SMNVEV in the germline V gene (reference sequence). This CDR3 comprises 13 residues. In DNA, the CDR3 is TGTGCCAGCAGAGTCACAGGGGGGAATGGCTACACCTTC. This codes for CASRVTGGNGYTF.

The chain links TRBV15 to TRBJ2-3; 7 bases map to TRBD2. Germline V gives CDR1 LNHNV, CDR2 YYDKDF (reference sequence). J was trimmed by 6 bases and V by 3 bases; bases with no gene match: 6. The CDR3 covers 14 residues. The CDR3 coding sequence is TGTGCCACCAGCAGTCACCTAGCGGCCGATACGCAGTATTTT. This translates into CATSSHLAADTQYF.

This sequence joins TRBV28 and TRBJ2-7; possibly TRBD1 for D (6 bases). Trimming cost V 3 bases and J 0 bases, with 12 bases left between them. The CDR3 is 15 residues long. Per the germline V gene, CDR1 is MDHEN and CDR2 is SYDVKM. In DNA, the CDR3 is TGTGCCAGCAGTTTGCTTTTGGGGGCCTCCTACGAGCAGTACTTC. Protein sequence: CASSLLLGASYEQYF. Full variable domain (remainder filled in from reference TRBV28 and TRBJ2-7): DVKVTQSSRYLVKRTGEKVFLECVQDMDHENMFWYRQDPGLGLRLIYFSYDVKMKEKGDIPEGYSVSREKKERFSLILESASTNQTSMYLCASSLLLGASYEQYFGPGTRLTVT.

This sequence joins TRBV2 and TRBJ1-1; TRBD1 might be the D (5 bases). This CDR3 has 15 residues. V lost 4 bases and J lost 1, with 13 bases in between. Germline CDR1 and CDR2: SNHLY and FYNNEI. This chain's CDR3 is CASSALGGENTEAFF. Written as DNA, the CDR3 is TGTGCCAGCAGTGCCCTGGGGGGGGAGAACACTGAAGCTTTCTTT.

V is TRBV9 and J is TRBJ2-1; the D is unclear. Per germline, CDR1 SGDLS and CDR2 YYNGEE. Trimming pared 0 bases from V and 5 bases from J, leaving 12 bases between. The CDR3 loop spans 15 amino acids. The CDR3 region is CASSVVGKPNNEQFF. CDR3 nucleotides: TGTGCCAGCAGCGTAGTTGGAAAACCCAACAATGAGCAGTTCTTC.

The V gene is TRBV28, the J gene TRBJ1-2, with 8 nucleotides matching TRBD1. Looked up from germline, CDR1 is MDHEN and CDR2 is SYDVKM. Trimming took 4 bases from V and 5 from J; bases not matched to a gene: 12. This CDR3 has 16 amino acids. CDR3 residues: CASSSLTNQGAYGYTF. CDR3 nucleotide sequence: TGTGCCAGCAGTTCCCTAACCAACCAGGGGGCTTATGGCTACACCTTC.

The chain recombines TRBV11-2 with TRBJ2-7, with D maybe TRBD1 (6 bases). Germline CDR1 reads SGHAT; CDR2 reads FQNNGV. V dropped 6 bases and J dropped 7 bases, with 10 bases sitting between them. The CDR3 sequence is 11 residues long. The CDR3 loop is CASRLDREQYF. The CDR3 nucleotides read TGTGCCAGCAGGTTGGACAGAGAGCAGTACTTC.

This clone has a single count. V and J are TRBV27 and TRBJ2-2; D gene ambiguous. Trimming cost V 10 bases and J 0 bases, with 9 bases left between them. This CDR3 region has 13 residues. Germline lookup yields CDR1 MNHEY and CDR2 SMNVEV (reference sequence). CDR3: CATMGTNTGELFF. CDR3 bases: TGTGCCACAATGGGGACGAACACCGGGGAGCTGTTTTTT.

This chain connects TRBV5-1 to TRBJ2-5; 8 positions agree with TRBD2. Germline CDR1 reads SGHRS; CDR2 reads YFSETQ. V lost 4 bases and J lost 9; bases outside the gene matches: 8. This CDR3 comprises 13 residues. The CDR3 region has the DNA TGCGCCAGCAGCACTAGCGGCCTAAGGTCCCAGTACTTC. The encoded protein is CASSTSGLRSQYF.

The gene calls are TRBV7-3 and TRBJ2-7, with 8 bases lining up with TRBD2. The V gene's germline CDR1 is SGHTA and CDR2 FQGTGA. Trimming removed 5 bases from V and 4 bases from J; junction bases left unmatched: 7. The CDR3 sequence is 14 residues long. CDR3 bases: TGTGCCAGCAGCCCGGGACTAGGGAGATACGAGCAGTACTTC. Protein product: CASSPGLGRYEQYF.

The chain has TRBV5-4 and TRBJ2-7; 10 bases align to TRBD1. J gave up 3 bases and V 0 bases, and 3 bases lay outside the gene matches. The CDR3 length is 15 residues. Germline V gene lookup returns CDR1 SGHNT and CDR2 YYREEE (reference sequence). The CDR3 nucleotides read TGTGCCAGCAGCTTGGGACAGGGGGCCCACTACGAGCAGTACTTC. This encodes CASSLGQGAHYEQYF.